This T cell receptor beta chain was captured in a study of blood T cells in healthy people across ages. Study-wide context: About one barcoded beta molecule was captured per two T cells (by template switching).

The amount of total RNA extracted per sample was at least 5.5 micrograms. Findings and caveats of the study: Older individuals had lower TCR beta diversity per million T cells (the decline was roughly linear).

The CDR3 covers 13 residues. The V gene lost 3 bases and the J gene lost 2 bases, with 7 bases spanning the gap. A J-beta primer mix and a sample-barcoded 5' primer were used in a second PCR of roughly 7 to 12 cycles. MiXCR was run by TCRdb on the 5' RACE reads, yielding one entry per CDR3 protein. Altogether fewer than 750,000 distinct CDR3 sequences are present, about 45% being singletons, with the ten largest covering around 24%. As to this clonotype: Antigen: not known.

The chain recombines TRBV12-3 or TRBV12-4 with TRBJ2-5; no clear D gene. The TCR sequence derives from an elderly man in good health. The sequenced sample was blood. CDR3 sequence reads: CASSLILQETQYF. CDR3 bases: TGTGCCAGCAGTTTGATTCTTCAAGAGACCCAGTACTTC.